This TCR beta chain was sequenced during a study of blood T cells in healthy people across ages. The CDR3 is 16 amino acids. CDR1 SGHAT and CDR2 FQDESV come from the germline V gene (reference sequence). The J segment lost 1 base and the V segment lost 7 bases, leaving 8 bases of the junction unmatched. It was with a sample-barcoded 5' primer and a J-beta primer mix that a second PCR of about 6 to 12 cycles was run. Each of the samples gave a minimum of 2.5 million paired-end reads that contained CDR3. From the 5' RACE reads, TCRdb called clonotypes with MiXCR, one entry per CDR3 protein. The sample holds about 750,000 distinct CDR3 sequences, about 55% seen once. Staff drew around 10 milliliters of peripheral blood from each donor.

This rearrangement joins TRBV11-1 to TRBJ2-1; TRBD1 matches at 9 bases. This TCR was recovered from a man aged 80 or over in good health. Material for sequencing was blood. The DNA for the CDR3 is TGTGCCAGCACCCCGACCGGGACAGGGTCCTACAATGAGCAGTTCTTC. Translation gives CASTPTGTGSYNEQFF.